This record looks at one TCR beta chain sequence and its context. These data belong to a study of blood T cell repertoires in COVID-19. Study context: Collection of acute and convalescent COVID-19 samples took place in the United States, Italy and Spain.

Germline loops: CDR1 SGDLS, CDR2 YYNGEE. J lost 5 bases, V lost 3 bases, and 5 bases had no gene match. CDR3 length: 15 residues. Original data processing: Reference gene primers were amplified, and this amplification served to estimate nucleated cell counts. TCRdb's copy holds only in-frame clones and misses some; the assay was immunoSEQ multiplex PCR. For V, J and clone size, that table is used; D and trimming come from the DNA. The data hold around 50,000 clones, with over 70% observed a single time. The TCR comes from a man between 65 and 79 years old with acute or convalescent COVID-19. Specimen: peripheral blood. The chain combines TRBV9 with TRBJ2-1; 10 bases match TRBD1. Here the CDR3 reads CASSARQGAHNEQFF. The CDR3 nucleotides read TGTGCCAGCAGCGCTCGACAGGGGGCACACAATGAGCAGTTCTTC.